Below are 29 T cell receptor beta chains sequenced from a single sample in a study of CD8 T cells in Susac syndrome. After extraction with the RNeasy kit, about 0.5 to 1 ug of the RNA was reverse transcribed using random hexamers. One entry per CDR3 protein, called by TCRdb with MiXCR from the immunoSEQ multiplex PCR reads. Of about 200,000 distinct CDR3 sequences detected, 95% appear once; the ten largest clones hold approximately 0.094%. Sequencing used CD4+ T cells from PBMCs. All receptors derive from a human donor in good health.

The gene calls are TRBV29-1 and TRBJ2-5, with TRBD2 identical over 7 bases. CDR3 length: 13 residues. Germline V CDR1 and CDR2: SQVTM, ANQGSEA. V was pared by 4 bases and J by 4 bases, with 6 bases of the junction left unmatched. As DNA, the CDR3 is TGCAGCGTTGGGGGGGGAGCTGGAGAGACCCAGTACTTC. Its protein is CSVGGGAGETQYF.

The chain joins TRBV20-1 to TRBJ2-1; TRBD2 agrees at 9 bases. Germline V gene data show CDR1 as DFQATT and CDR2 as SNEGSKA (reference sequence). V shed 4 bases, J shed 0 bases, and the junction held 4 bases outside the gene matches. The CDR3 has 15 residues. In DNA, the CDR3 is TGCAGTGCTATGGGCGGGAGGGCCTCCTACAATGAGCAGTTCTTC. This translates into CSAMGGRASYNEQFF.

The chain is built from TRBV25-1 and TRBJ2-7, with TRBD2 as a possible D gene (6 bases). Trimming shortened V by 6 bases and J by 7 bases, and 13 bases separated the two germline ends. There are 12 residues in the CDR3. Germline V gene sequence: CDR1 MGHDK, CDR2 SYGVNS. Written as DNA, the CDR3 is TGTGCCAGCAGCGGCTGGAGGGATGAGCAGTACTTC. Translated, it gives CASSGWRDEQYF.

V and J are TRBV6-2 or TRBV6-3 and TRBJ2-1; 8 bases agree with TRBD2. Germline CDR1 reads MNHEY; CDR2 reads SVGEGT. The CDR3 runs 15 residues. J lost 3 bases, V lost 6 bases, and 7 bases had no gene match. CDR3: CASRRAGAVYNEQFF. The CDR3, as DNA: TGTGCCAGCAGAAGAGCGGGAGCCGTCTACAATGAGCAGTTCTTC.

The genes are TRBV6-5 and TRBJ2-6; TRBD1 might be the D (5 bases). The germline gives CDR1 MNHEY, CDR2 SVGAGI. V dropped 5 bases and J dropped 6 bases, with 8 bases sitting between them. The CDR3 totals 13 residues. CDR3 protein: CASSLGQANVLTF. CDR3 bases: TGTGCCAGCAGTCTTGGACAGGCCAACGTCCTGACTTTC.

CDR3: CASSLRQGELEQYF. The CDR3 DNA reads as TGTGCCAGCAGTTTGAGGCAAGGTGAACTTGAGCAGTACTTC. The chain employs TRBV12-3 or TRBV12-4 and TRBJ2-7; no definite D call. V gave up 3 bases and J gave up 7 bases, with 16 bases separating them. This CDR3 region has 14 residues.

The chain couples TRBV7-2 to TRBJ2-5; tentative D call: TRBD2 (6 bases). With 5 bases removed from V and 3 bases from J, the gap between germline ends came to 16 bases. Germline V gene data show CDR1 as SGHTA and CDR2 as FQGNSA. The CDR3 has 15 amino acids. CDR3 coding DNA: TGTGCCAGCAGCCCCGCGGGGACTGTAAAAGAGACCCAGTACTTC. It is translated as CASSPAGTVKETQYF. Complete variable domain (other parts from reference TRBV7-2 and TRBJ2-5): GAGVSQSPSNKVTEKGKDVELRCDPISGHTALYWYRQSLGQGLEFLIYFQGNSAPDKSGLPSDRFSAERTGGSVSTLTIQRTQQEDSAVYLCASSPAGTVKETQYFGPGTRLLVL.

The chain joins TRBV28 to TRBJ2-1, with TRBD1 as a possible D gene (6 bases). CDR3 length: 12 amino acids. The V end lost 7 bases, the J end lost 8 bases, and 12 bases lay between the germline ends. Germline V gene lookup returns CDR1 MDHEN and CDR2 SYDVKM. The chain's CDR3 is CASKTGRDEQFF. The CDR3 nucleotides are TGTGCCAGCAAGACAGGTCGGGATGAGCAGTTCTTC.

This clonotype was counted only a few times. The V call is TRBV30, the J call TRBJ1-1, with unresolved D. Per the germline V gene, CDR1 is GTSNPN and CDR2 is SVGIG (reference sequence). V lost 0 bases and J 1 base, leaving 6 bases between the germline ends. This CDR3 is built from 13 residues. This CDR3 is CAWSVGTNTEAFF. CDR3 nucleotide sequence: TGTGCCTGGAGTGTAGGCACGAACACTGAAGCTTTCTTT.

The chain employs TRBV6-5 and TRBJ2-3; TRBD1 might be the D (5 bases). The germline gives CDR1 MNHEY, CDR2 SVGAGI. The germline V and J ends were trimmed by 4 bases and 1 base, with 12 bases remaining between them. There are 15 residues in the CDR3. CDR3: CASSFRGARTDTQYF. As DNA, the CDR3 is TGTGCCAGCAGTTTTAGGGGCGCGCGCACAGATACGCAGTATTTT.

This chain uses TRBV15 with TRBJ1-1; the match to TRBD1 covers 8 bases. Unmatched junction bases numbered 4, after V lost 0 bases and J lost 1 base. Germline V gene data show CDR1 as LNHNV and CDR2 as YYDKDF (reference sequence). The CDR3 contains 16 residues. The CDR3 region has the DNA TGTGCCACCAGCAGAGAGGCAGGGGGCTGGAACACTGAAGCTTTCTTT. Protein: CATSREAGGWNTEAFF.

V and J are TRBV3-1 and TRBJ2-7; 9 nucleotides agree with TRBD1. V lost 3 bases and J lost 6; bases outside the gene matches: 0. CDR3 length: 12 residues. Germline CDR1 reads LGHDT; CDR2 reads YNNKEL (reference sequence). The CDR3 DNA reads TGTGCCAGCAGCCAGACAGGGGGCGAGCAGTACTTC. This codes for CASSQTGGEQYF.

V is TRBV25-1 and J is TRBJ2-5; no firm D call. The CDR3 consists of 13 residues. V lost 4 bases to trimming and J lost 4 bases, with 10 bases between them. Germline values: CDR1 MGHDK, CDR2 SYGVNS. CDR3: CASSVSVAETQYF. The CDR3 nucleotides read TGTGCCAGCAGTGTATCTGTGGCAGAGACCCAGTACTTC.

V is TRBV30 and J is TRBJ1-4; D is unresolved. There are 13 residues in the CDR3. The V and J ends lost 2 bases and 0 bases respectively, with 4 bases between them. CDR1 is GTSNPN and CDR2 is SVGIG in the germline V gene (reference sequence). This chain's CDR3 is CAWSFATNEKLFF. CDR3 bases: TGTGCCTGGAGTTTTGCAACTAATGAAAAACTGTTTTTT.

V gene TRBV4-3 combines with J gene TRBJ2-6; D gene unclear. This CDR3 contains 16 residues. The germline gives CDR1 LGHNA, CDR2 YSLEER. V shed 0 bases and J shed 4 bases, with 10 bases lying between them. CDR3 sequence: CASSQESSSGANVLTF. CDR3 coding DNA: TGCGCCAGCAGCCAAGAGTCGAGTTCCGGGGCCAACGTCCTGACTTTC.

This clonotype was counted a few times. The rearrangement joins TRBV29-1 to TRBJ2-1, with 7 bases identical to TRBD1. The germline CDR1 and CDR2 sequences are SQVTM and ANQGSEA. The CDR3 loop spans 14 amino acids. Losses at the gene ends were 4 bases for V and 0 bases for J; bases not matched to a gene: 3. In DNA form, the CDR3 reads TGCAGCGTTGGACAGGGAAGCTCCTACAATGAGCAGTTCTTC. This encodes CSVGQGSSYNEQFF.

This chain links TRBV5-1 with TRBJ2-7; TRBD1 matches 9 bases. CDR1 and CDR2 from the germline V gene are SGHRS and YFSETQ. This CDR3 is built from 16 residues. With 5 bases clipped from V and 1 base from J, the junction kept 10 bases outside the gene matches. The CDR3 sequence: CASSGQGSEISYEQYV. The CDR3 region has the DNA TGCGCCAGCAGTGGACAGGGGTCTGAAATTTCCTACGAGCAGTACGTC.

The chain is built from TRBV20-1 and TRBJ2-3; 9 bases match TRBD1. The germline gives CDR1 DFQATT, CDR2 SNEGSKA (reference sequence). The CDR3 is 15 residues long. V lost 7 bases to trimming and J lost 2 bases; unmatched junction nucleotides: 10. The CDR3 loop reads CSVVLRDRATDTQYF. CDR3 DNA sequence: TGCAGTGTAGTTTTGAGGGACAGGGCCACAGATACGCAGTATTTT.

The chain has TRBV6-5 and TRBJ2-5; D may be TRBD2 (6 bases). V lost 5 bases and J 7 bases, leaving 11 bases between the germline ends. The CDR3 has 12 amino acids. CDR1 and CDR2 from the germline V gene are MNHEY and SVGAGI. In DNA, the CDR3 is TGTGCCAGCAGTAAACAGGAGGGGACCCAGTACTTC. It codes for CASSKQEGTQYF.

The chain carries TRBV15 and TRBJ2-4, with 13 bases identical to TRBD2. The germline V gene encodes CDR1 LNHNV and CDR2 YYDKDF (reference sequence). The junction had 8 bases not matched to a gene; V was cut back by 5 bases and J by 1 base. CDR3 length: 18 amino acids. The CDR3 sequence is CATSGGLAGASAKNIQYF. In DNA, the CDR3 is TGTGCCACCAGCGGAGGACTAGCGGGAGCCTCGGCCAAAAACATTCAGTACTTC.

This clonotype was observed a single time. The rearrangement joins TRBV20-1 to TRBJ2-7; 7 positions agree with TRBD2. In germline, CDR1 is DFQATT, CDR2 SNEGSKA (reference sequence). This CDR3 is 14 amino acids long. V gave up 6 bases and J gave up 3 bases; unmatched junction bases: 11. The CDR3 reads CSARLPGGGYEQYV. CDR3 coding DNA: TGCAGTGCGAGACTCCCGGGAGGAGGCTACGAGCAGTACGTC.

V is TRBV7-9 and J is TRBJ1-1; D is uncertain. CDR3 length equals 15 residues. V gave up 1 base and J gave up 5 bases, with 14 bases separating them. Germline CDR1 is SEHNR and CDR2 is FQNEAQ (reference sequence). The CDR3 DNA reads as TGTGCCAGCAGCTTAGGCGAGGGTCGAGGTACTGAAGCTTTCTTT. Translating gives CASSLGEGRGTEAFF.

V gene TRBV29-1 combines with J gene TRBJ2-2, with TRBD1 identical over 10 bases. The germline gives CDR1 SQVTM, CDR2 ANQGSEA. The CDR3 is made up of 14 amino acids. The V segment lost 5 bases and the J segment 3 bases; nucleotides outside the gene matches: 3. The CDR3 is CSVYGTGDTGELFF. CDR3 sequence (DNA): TGCAGCGTTTATGGGACAGGGGACACCGGGGAGCTGTTTTTT.

The chain combines TRBV4-1 with TRBJ2-2; D possibly corresponds to TRBD2 (6 bases). V lost 5 bases to trimming and J lost 0 bases, with 10 bases between them. Germline-derived CDR1 and CDR2 are MGHRA and YSYEKL. The CDR3 is made up of 15 amino acids. The CDR3 protein is CASSYGTSNTGELFF. The CDR3 DNA reads TGCGCCAGCAGCTACGGGACTTCGAACACCGGGGAGCTGTTTTTT.

In nucleotides, the CDR3 is TGTGCCAGCAGGGGTATGGGGGGAGATGGCTACACCTTC. Amino acid sequence: CASRGMGGDGYTF. This chain joins TRBV12-3 or TRBV12-4 and TRBJ1-2; D is perhaps TRBD1 (5 bases). This CDR3 comprises 13 residues. Trimming took 6 bases from V and 6 from J, leaving 14 bases between them.

The J gene is TRBJ2-7, the V gene TRBV29-1; possibly TRBD1 for D (5 bases). Germline loops: CDR1 SQVTM, CDR2 ANQGSEA. V gave up 4 bases and J gave up 1 base, with 14 bases separating them. This CDR3 has 14 amino acids. The CDR3 spells CSVVPGYRSYEQYF. The CDR3 bases are TGCAGCGTTGTCCCAGGGTACAGGTCCTACGAGCAGTACTTC.

The CDR3 DNA follows: TGTGCCAGCAGCGTAGCGGGAGACCCGAGGGAGACCCAGTACTTC. Amino acid sequence: CASSVAGDPRETQYF. The gene calls are TRBV25-1 and TRBJ2-5, with 9 bases lining up with TRBD2. The CDR3 sequence is 15 residues long. Per germline, CDR1 MGHDK and CDR2 SYGVNS. The trim removed 6 bases at V and 5 bases at J, leaving 10 bases unmatched.

The chain is built from TRBV6-8 and TRBJ2-1, with 8 bases that match TRBD2. Germline-derived CDR1 and CDR2 are MNHGY and SAAAGT. There are 17 residues in the CDR3. V trimming: 2 bases; J trimming: 0 bases; junction bases outside the gene matches: 6. This CDR3 reads CASSYPSGPSSYNEQFF. The CDR3 DNA reads as TGTGCCAGCAGTTACCCTAGCGGGCCGAGCTCCTACAATGAGCAGTTCTTC.

In regard to this clonotype: The junction departs from the called germline gene at one end, perhaps through a read error. The chain has TRBV28 and TRBJ2-1; no clear D gene. The germline V gene has CDR1 MDHEN and CDR2 SYDVKM. The CDR3 length is 11 residues. Here the CDR3 reads CSSSTYNEQFF. CDR3 coding DNA: TGCTCTAGTTCCACCTACAATGAGCAGTTCTTC. The whole variable domain, remainder taken from reference TRBV28 and TRBJ2-1, is DVKVTQSSRYLVKRTGEKVFLECVQDMDHENMFWYRQDPGLGLRLIYFSYDVKMKEKGDIPEGYSVSREKKERFSLILESASTNQTSMYLCSSSTYNEQFFGPGTRLTVL.